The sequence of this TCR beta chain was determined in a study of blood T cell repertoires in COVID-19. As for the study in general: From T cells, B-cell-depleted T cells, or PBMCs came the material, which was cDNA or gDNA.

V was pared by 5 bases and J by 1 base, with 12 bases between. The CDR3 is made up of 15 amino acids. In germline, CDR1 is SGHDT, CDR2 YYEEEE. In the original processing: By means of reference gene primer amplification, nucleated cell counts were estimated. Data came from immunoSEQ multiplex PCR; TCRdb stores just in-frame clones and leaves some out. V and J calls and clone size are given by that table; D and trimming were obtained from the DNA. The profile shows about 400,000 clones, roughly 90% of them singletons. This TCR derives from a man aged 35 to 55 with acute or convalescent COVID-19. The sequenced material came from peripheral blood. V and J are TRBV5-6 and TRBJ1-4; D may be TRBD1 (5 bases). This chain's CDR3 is CASRRAGVTNEKLFF. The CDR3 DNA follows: TGTGCCAGCAGACGGGCGGGGGTAACTAATGAAAAACTGTTTTTT.